A single sample gave rise to the 20 T cell receptor beta chains below, sequenced in a study of T cell responses to AZD1222 COVID-19 vaccine. Data came from immunoSEQ multiplex PCR; TCRdb stores just in-frame clones and leaves some out. The sample has about 160,000 clones, 88% seen once. Source: peripheral blood, taken 28 days after the second AZD1222 dose. The receptors here all came from an adult who received the AZD1222 COVID-19 vaccine.

J is TRBJ2-7 and V is TRBV6-9; 7 bases are shared with TRBD1. The CDR3 loop spans 19 amino acids. Unmatched junction bases numbered 23, after V lost 4 bases and J lost 5 bases. The V gene's germline CDR1 is MNHGY and CDR2 SVAAGI. The CDR3 spells CASSSTQDREPLRGNEQYF. CDR3 DNA sequence: TGTGCCAGCAGTTCCACCCAAGACAGGGAACCCCTTCGAGGGAACGAGCAGTACTTC.

J is TRBJ2-7 and V is TRBV6-5, with a weak D call TRBD1 (6 bases). The CDR3 covers 13 residues. Trimming cost V 6 bases and J 3 bases, with 12 bases left between them. Germline CDR1 MNHEY, CDR2 SVGAGI. CDR3 DNA sequence: TGTGCCAGCAGGGGACAACTAGACTACGAGCAGTACTTC. It encodes CASRGQLDYEQYF.

The J gene is TRBJ1-1, the V gene TRBV3-1 (or the pseudogene TRBV3-2); D unclear. V dropped 4 bases and J dropped 0 bases, with 9 bases sitting between them. Germline loops: CDR1 LGHDT, CDR2 YNNKEL (reference sequence). The CDR3 runs 14 residues. CDR3 sequence reads: CASSRGNLNTEAFF. CDR3 in DNA: TGTGCCAGCAGCCGAGGGAACTTGAACACTGAAGCTTTCTTT.

The V and J genes are TRBV7-9 and TRBJ2-2; D is unclear. CDR1 SEHNR and CDR2 FQNEAQ come from the germline V gene (reference sequence). V was trimmed by 2 bases and J by 4 bases, leaving 11 bases between them. The CDR3 runs 15 residues. The CDR3 DNA sequence: TGTGCCAGCAGCTTAATCCCGGGTAGCACCGGGGAGCTGTTTTTT. Translating gives CASSLIPGSTGELFF.

V and J are TRBV25-1 and TRBJ2-7; 8 positions agree with TRBD1. This CDR3 spans 13 amino acids. Germline V gene lookup returns CDR1 MGHDK and CDR2 SYGVNS. V lost 4 bases, J lost 7 bases, and 6 bases stayed unmatched. For the CDR3, the DNA is TGTGCCAGCAGTGTCCGGACAGGGCGGGAGCAGTACTTC. Its protein is CASSVRTGREQYF.

J is TRBJ1-3 and V is TRBV5-1; TRBD1 might be the D (6 bases). V was cut by 4 bases and J by 0 bases, with 20 bases left in between. The germline V gene has CDR1 SGHRS and CDR2 YFSETQ. This CDR3 is built from 18 residues. CDR3 sequence (DNA): TGCGCCAGCAGCCCGGGGGGGACACCAAGCCTCTCTGGAAACACCATATATTTT. It yields the protein CASSPGGTPSLSGNTIYF.

The chain uses TRBV6-1 and TRBJ1-6; possible D gene TRBD1, 5 bases. CDR1 is MNHNS, CDR2 SASEGT, per germline. The CDR3 is 17 residues long. With 4 bases removed from V and 3 bases from J, the gap between germline ends came to 16 bases. CDR3 loop: CASSVAKDSYYNSPLHF. CDR3 nucleotides: TGTGCCAGCAGTGTAGCCAAAGACAGCTACTATAATTCACCCCTCCACTTT.

V and J are TRBV10-3 and TRBJ1-3; TRBD1 agrees at 7 bases. V shed 4 bases and J 1 base; nucleotides not matched to a gene: 13. CDR3 length: 18 amino acids. The germline V gene has CDR1 ENHRY and CDR2 SYGVKD. DNA for the CDR3: TGTGCCATCAGTGGCCCGACGCGGGACAGACCATCTGGAAACACCATATATTTT. It translates to CAISGPTRDRPSGNTIYF.

The rearrangement joins TRBV5-1 to TRBJ1-5, with D possibly matching TRBD1 (5 bases). Trimming cost V 0 bases and J 5 bases, with 9 bases left between them. Looked up from germline, CDR1 is SGHRS and CDR2 is YFSETQ. The CDR3 runs to 14 residues. This CDR3 is CASSLGGDDQPQHF. The CDR3, as DNA: TGCGCCAGCAGCTTGGGCGGGGACGATCAGCCCCAGCATTTT.

In this sample, this clone turned up a few times. V gene TRBV15 combines with J gene TRBJ2-2, with D maybe TRBD1 (5 bases). The CDR3 has 16 residues. The germline V and J ends were trimmed by 1 base and 1 base, with 10 bases remaining between them. Per the germline V gene, CDR1 is LNHNV and CDR2 is YYDKDF (reference sequence). In DNA, the CDR3 is TGTGCCACCAGCAGAGTAAGGGGCTTGAACACCGGGGAGCTGTTTTTT. Translated, it gives CATSRVRGLNTGELFF.

The V and J genes are TRBV5-1 and TRBJ2-5; no clear D gene. The CDR3 contains 14 residues. Germline V gene sequence: CDR1 SGHRS, CDR2 YFSETQ. Trimming took off 4 bases at V and 2 bases at J, with 12 bases between the two ends. The CDR3 DNA reads TGCGCCAGCAGCCCACGGACGGATCAAGAGACCCAGTACTTC. This sequence encodes CASSPRTDQETQYF.

This clone showed up just once. This chain uses TRBV18 with TRBJ1-3; D not resolved. V dropped 0 bases and J dropped 0 bases, with 6 bases sitting between them. This CDR3 has 15 amino acids. Per germline, CDR1 KGHSH and CDR2 LQKENI. The CDR3 DNA follows: TGTGCCAGCTCACCACCGTTGGACTCTGGAAACACCATATATTTT. Amino acids: CASSPPLDSGNTIYF.

The chain is built from TRBV5-1 and TRBJ2-2, with TRBD1 identical over 8 bases. This CDR3 is 18 amino acids long. J lost 6 bases, V lost 0 bases, and 13 bases had no gene match. The V gene's germline CDR1 is SGHRS and CDR2 YFSETQ. In DNA, the CDR3 is TGCGCCAGCAGCTTGGCCAGGGGCAGGGGGCCTCAGGCCGGGGAGCTGTTTTTT. Its translation is CASSLARGRGPQAGELFF.

The J gene is TRBJ2-7, the V gene TRBV10-3; no clear D. V gave up 2 bases and J gave up 6 bases, with 14 bases separating them. The CDR3 loop spans 14 amino acids. The germline V gene encodes CDR1 ENHRY and CDR2 SYGVKD. CDR3 sequence: CAISEQTRVGEQYF. CDR3 DNA sequence: TGTGCCATCAGTGAGCAAACACGGGTGGGCGAGCAGTACTTC.

The CDR3 nucleotides are TGTGCCAGCAGCCGGGGATCGGGACAGGGTGAAGAGACCCAGTACTTC. This sequence encodes CASSRGSGQGEETQYF. This rearrangement joins TRBV3-1 (or the pseudogene TRBV3-2) to TRBJ2-5, with 9 bases matching TRBD1. V trimming: 4 bases; J trimming: 3 bases; junction bases outside the gene matches: 9. CDR3 length equals 16 residues. Germline V gives CDR1 LGHDT, CDR2 YNNKEL (reference sequence).

The chain combines TRBV19 with TRBJ2-5, with 7 bases lining up with TRBD2. The germline V gene has CDR1 LNHDA and CDR2 SQIVND (reference sequence). The CDR3 has 13 amino acids. V shed 9 bases, J shed 3 bases, and the junction held 7 bases outside the gene matches. The DNA of the CDR3 is TGTGCCAGCTTGGGTCGGGGGGAAGAGACCCAGTACTTC. Translating gives CASLGRGEETQYF. Based on the CDR3 plus reference TRBV19 and TRBJ2-5, the full variable domain is DGGITQSPKYLFRKEGQNVTLSCEQNLNHDAMYWYRQDPGQGLRLIYYSQIVNDFQKGDIAEGYSVSREKKESFPLTVTSAQKNPTAFYLCASLGRGEETQYFGPGTRLLVL.

The chain recombines TRBV6-5 with TRBJ1-1, with D perhaps matching TRBD1 (6 bases). Germline V gene data show CDR1 as MNHEY and CDR2 as SVGAGI. The V and J ends lost 6 bases and 8 bases respectively, with 13 bases between them. The CDR3 is 12 residues long. As DNA, the CDR3 is TGTGCCAGCAGCTTTTCGGGGGCCGAAGCTTTCTTT. This gives the protein CASSFSGAEAFF.

The chain links TRBV6-1 to TRBJ1-6; D gene uncertain. The CDR3 consists of 16 residues. Between the trimmed V and J ends, which lost 3 bases and 7 bases, there was a span of 16 bases. Germline V gives CDR1 MNHNS, CDR2 SASEGT. The CDR3 loop is CASSDQLGVWNSPLHF. The DNA of the CDR3 is TGTGCCAGCAGTGACCAACTCGGGGTTTGGAATTCACCCCTCCACTTT.

The chain employs TRBV7-9 and TRBJ2-1; no reliable D call. The V end was cut by 1 base, the J end by 6 bases, with 19 bases between. The germline gives CDR1 SEHNR, CDR2 FQNEAQ (reference sequence). The CDR3 loop spans 17 amino acids. DNA of the CDR3: TGTGCCAGCAGCTTAGGACGTAACTCCCCTCGGTCCAATGAGCAGTTCTTC. It is translated as CASSLGRNSPRSNEQFF.

J is TRBJ2-7 and V is TRBV5-4, with D perhaps assigned TRBD1 or TRBD2 (6 bases each). From germline, CDR1 is SGHNT and CDR2 YYREEE (reference sequence). The CDR3 is made up of 14 amino acids. Between the trimmed V and J ends, which lost 3 bases and 4 bases, there was a span of 14 bases. The CDR3 spells CASSWDQGGYEQYF. The CDR3 DNA reads TGTGCCAGCAGCTGGGACCAAGGGGGGTACGAGCAGTACTTC.